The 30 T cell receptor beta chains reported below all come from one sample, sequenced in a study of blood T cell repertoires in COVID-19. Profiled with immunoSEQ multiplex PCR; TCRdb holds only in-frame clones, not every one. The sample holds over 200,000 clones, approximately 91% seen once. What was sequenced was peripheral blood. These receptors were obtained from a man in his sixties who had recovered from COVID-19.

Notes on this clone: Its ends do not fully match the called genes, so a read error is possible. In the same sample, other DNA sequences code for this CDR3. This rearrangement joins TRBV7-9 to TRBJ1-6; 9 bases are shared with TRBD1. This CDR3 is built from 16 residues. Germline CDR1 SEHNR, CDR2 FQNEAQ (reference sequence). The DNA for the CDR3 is TGCGCCAGCAGCTCACAGGGGGCGCGAGGAAATTCACCCCTCCACTTT. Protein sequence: CASSSQGARGNSPLHF.

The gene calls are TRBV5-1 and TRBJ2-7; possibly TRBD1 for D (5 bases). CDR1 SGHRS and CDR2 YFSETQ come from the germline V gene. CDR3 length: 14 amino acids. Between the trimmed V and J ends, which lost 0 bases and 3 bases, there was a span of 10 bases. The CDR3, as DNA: TGCGCCAGCAGCTTGGAGGGGCCCCGCTACGAGCAGTACTTC. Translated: CASSLEGPRYEQYF.

The CDR3 nucleotides are TGTGCCAGCAGCTTATCGGGTATTATAAATGAGCAGTTCTTC. It encodes CASSLSGIINEQFF. The gene calls are TRBV7-2 and TRBJ2-1; D is undetermined. This CDR3 has 14 amino acids. The V end lost 2 bases, the J end lost 7 bases, and 12 bases lay between the germline ends. Germline assignment: CDR1 SGHTA and CDR2 FQGNSA.

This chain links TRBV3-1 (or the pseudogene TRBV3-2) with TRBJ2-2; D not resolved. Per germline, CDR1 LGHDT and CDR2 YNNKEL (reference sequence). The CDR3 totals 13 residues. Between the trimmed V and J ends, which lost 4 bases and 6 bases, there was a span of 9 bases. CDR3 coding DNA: TGTGCCAGCAGCCGACTCGGTTCCGGGGAGCTGTTTTTT. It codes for CASSRLGSGELFF.

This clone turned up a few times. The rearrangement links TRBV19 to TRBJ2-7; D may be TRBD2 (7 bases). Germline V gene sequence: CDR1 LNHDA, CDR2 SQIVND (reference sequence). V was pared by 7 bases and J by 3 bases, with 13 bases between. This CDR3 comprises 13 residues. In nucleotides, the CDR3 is TGTGCCAGTACCCCGGGGGGCGGCTACGAGCAGTACTTC. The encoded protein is CASTPGGGYEQYF.

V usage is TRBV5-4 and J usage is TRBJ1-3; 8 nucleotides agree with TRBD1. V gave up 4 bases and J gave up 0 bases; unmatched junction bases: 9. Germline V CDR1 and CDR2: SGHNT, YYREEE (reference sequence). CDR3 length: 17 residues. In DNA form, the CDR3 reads TGTGCCAGCAGCAGCATGCGGGACAGGAGCTCTGGAAACACCATATATTTT. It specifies CASSSMRDRSSGNTIYF.

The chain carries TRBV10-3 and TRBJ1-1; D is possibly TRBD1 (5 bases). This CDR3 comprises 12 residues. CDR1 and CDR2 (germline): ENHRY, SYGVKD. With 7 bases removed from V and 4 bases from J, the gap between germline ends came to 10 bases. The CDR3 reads CAITRQGTEAFF. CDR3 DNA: TGTGCCATCACTCGGCAGGGCACTGAAGCTTTCTTT.

The CDR3 reads CASSQGLTGGRDTEAFF. As DNA, the CDR3 is TGTGCCAGCAGCCAAGGTCTGACAGGGGGCAGGGACACTGAAGCTTTCTTT. The gene calls are TRBV3-1 (or the pseudogene TRBV3-2) and TRBJ1-1; TRBD1 aligns across 10 bases. The junction had 8 bases not matched to a gene; V was cut back by 1 base and J by 3 bases. In germline, CDR1 is LGHDT, CDR2 YNNKEL (reference sequence). The CDR3 loop spans 17 amino acids.

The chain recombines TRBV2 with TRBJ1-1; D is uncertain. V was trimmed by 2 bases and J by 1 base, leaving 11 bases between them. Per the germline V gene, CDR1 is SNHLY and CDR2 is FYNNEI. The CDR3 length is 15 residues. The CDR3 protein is CASSETGGRNTEAFF. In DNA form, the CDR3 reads TGTGCCAGCAGTGAAACTGGCGGCAGGAACACTGAAGCTTTCTTT.

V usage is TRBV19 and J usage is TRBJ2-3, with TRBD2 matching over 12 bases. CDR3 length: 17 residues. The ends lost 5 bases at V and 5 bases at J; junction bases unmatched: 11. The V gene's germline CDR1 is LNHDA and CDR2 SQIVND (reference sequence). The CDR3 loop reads CASSLTTSGRGVDTQYF. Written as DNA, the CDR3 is TGTGCCAGTAGTCTAACGACTAGCGGGAGAGGGGTAGATACGCAGTATTTT.

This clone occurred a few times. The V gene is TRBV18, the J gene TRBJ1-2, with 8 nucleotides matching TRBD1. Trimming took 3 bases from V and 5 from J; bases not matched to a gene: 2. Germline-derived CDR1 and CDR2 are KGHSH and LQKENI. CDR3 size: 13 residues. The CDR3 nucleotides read TGTGCCAGCTCACCGGGACAGGTATATGGCTACACCTTC. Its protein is CASSPGQVYGYTF.

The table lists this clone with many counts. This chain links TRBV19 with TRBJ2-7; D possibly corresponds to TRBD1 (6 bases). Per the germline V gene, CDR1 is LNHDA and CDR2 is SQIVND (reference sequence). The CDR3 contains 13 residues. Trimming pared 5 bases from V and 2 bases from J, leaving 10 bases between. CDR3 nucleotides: TGTGCCAGTAGTTCCAACAGGGCCTACGAGCAGTACTTC. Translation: CASSSNRAYEQYF.

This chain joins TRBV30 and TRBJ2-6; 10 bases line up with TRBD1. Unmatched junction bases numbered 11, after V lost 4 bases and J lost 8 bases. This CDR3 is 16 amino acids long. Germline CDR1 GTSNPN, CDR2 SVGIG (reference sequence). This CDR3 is CAWIRGEDRGTNVLTF. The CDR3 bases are TGTGCCTGGATTAGGGGTGAGGACAGGGGGACCAACGTCCTGACTTTC. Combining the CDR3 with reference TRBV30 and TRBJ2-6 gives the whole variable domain SQTIHQWPATLVQPVGSPLSLECTVEGTSNPNLYWYRQAAGRGLQLLFYSVGIGQISSEVPQNLSASRPQDRQFILSSKKLLLSDSGFYLCAWIRGEDRGTNVLTFGAGSRLTVL.

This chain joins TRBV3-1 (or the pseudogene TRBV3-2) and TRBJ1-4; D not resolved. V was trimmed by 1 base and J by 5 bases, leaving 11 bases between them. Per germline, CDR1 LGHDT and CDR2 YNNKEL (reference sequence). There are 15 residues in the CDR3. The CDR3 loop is CASSQGTTVNEKLFF. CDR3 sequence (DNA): TGTGCCAGCAGCCAAGGAACAACAGTCAATGAAAAACTGTTTTTT.

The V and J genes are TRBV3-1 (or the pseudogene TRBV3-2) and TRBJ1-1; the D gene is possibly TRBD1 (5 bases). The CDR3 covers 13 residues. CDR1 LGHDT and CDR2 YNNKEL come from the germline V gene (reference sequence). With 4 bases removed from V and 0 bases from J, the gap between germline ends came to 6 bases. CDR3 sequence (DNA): TGTGCCAGCAGCCTCAGGGTGAACACTGAAGCTTTCTTT. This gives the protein CASSLRVNTEAFF.

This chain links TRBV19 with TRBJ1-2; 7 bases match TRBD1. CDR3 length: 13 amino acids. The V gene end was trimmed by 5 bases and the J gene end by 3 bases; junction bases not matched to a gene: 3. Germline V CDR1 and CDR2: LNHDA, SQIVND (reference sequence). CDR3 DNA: TGTGCCAGTAGTTTCGGGACAGACTATGGCTACACCTTC. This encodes CASSFGTDYGYTF. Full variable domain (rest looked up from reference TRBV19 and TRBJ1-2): DGGITQSPKYLFRKEGQNVTLSCEQNLNHDAMYWYRQDPGQGLRLIYYSQIVNDFQKGDIAEGYSVSREKKESFPLTVTSAQKNPTAFYLCASSFGTDYGYTFGSGTRLTVV.

The CDR3 reads CASSPHAGAASSNQPQHF. Here the CDR3 DNA reads TGTGCCAGCAGCCCCCACGCGGGGGCGGCCAGTAGCAATCAGCCCCAGCATTTT. The rearrangement joins TRBV27 to TRBJ1-5; a possible D gene is TRBD1 (6 bases). This CDR3 spans 18 amino acids. Trimming left V 6 bases short and J 0 bases short, with 21 bases between. In germline, CDR1 is MNHEY, CDR2 SMNVEV (reference sequence).

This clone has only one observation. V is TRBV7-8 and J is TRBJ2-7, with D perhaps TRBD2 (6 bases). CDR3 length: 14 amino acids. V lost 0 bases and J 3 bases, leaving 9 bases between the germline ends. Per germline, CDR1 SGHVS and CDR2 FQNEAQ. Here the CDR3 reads CASSLAEGYYEQYF. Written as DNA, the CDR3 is TGTGCCAGCAGCTTAGCGGAGGGATACTACGAGCAGTACTTC.

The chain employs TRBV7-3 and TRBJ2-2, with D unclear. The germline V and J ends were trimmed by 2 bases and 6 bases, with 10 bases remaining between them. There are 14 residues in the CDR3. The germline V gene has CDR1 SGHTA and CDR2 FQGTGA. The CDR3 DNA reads TGTGCCAGCAGCTTACTTTCGCTATCCGGGGAGCTGTTTTTT. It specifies CASSLLSLSGELFF.

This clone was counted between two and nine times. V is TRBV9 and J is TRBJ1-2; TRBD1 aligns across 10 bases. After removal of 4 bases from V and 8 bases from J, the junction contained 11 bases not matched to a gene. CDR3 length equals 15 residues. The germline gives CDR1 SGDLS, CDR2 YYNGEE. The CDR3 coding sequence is TGTGCCAGCAGCACCCTTCTGGGACAGGGGTCGGGCTACACCTTC. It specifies CASSTLLGQGSGYTF.

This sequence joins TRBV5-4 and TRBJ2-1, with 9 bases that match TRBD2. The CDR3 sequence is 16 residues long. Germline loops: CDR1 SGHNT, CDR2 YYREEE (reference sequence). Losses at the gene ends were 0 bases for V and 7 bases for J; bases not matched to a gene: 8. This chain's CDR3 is CASSLEARGGRNEQFF. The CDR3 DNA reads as TGTGCCAGCAGCTTGGAGGCGCGGGGGGGCCGGAATGAGCAGTTCTTC.

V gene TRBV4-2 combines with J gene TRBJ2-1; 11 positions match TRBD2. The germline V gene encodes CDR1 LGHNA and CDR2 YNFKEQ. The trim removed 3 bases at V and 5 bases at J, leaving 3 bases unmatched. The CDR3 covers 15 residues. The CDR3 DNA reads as TGTGCCAGCAGCCACCCGGGACTAGCGGACAATGAGCAGTTCTTC. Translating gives CASSHPGLADNEQFF.

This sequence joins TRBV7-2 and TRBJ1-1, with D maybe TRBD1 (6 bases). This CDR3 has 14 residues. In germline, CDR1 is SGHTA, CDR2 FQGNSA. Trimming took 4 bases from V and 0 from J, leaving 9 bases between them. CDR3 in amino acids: CASSSQGLNTEAFF. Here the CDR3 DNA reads TGTGCCAGCAGCTCCCAGGGGCTGAACACTGAAGCTTTCTTT. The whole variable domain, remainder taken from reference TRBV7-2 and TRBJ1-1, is GAGVSQSPSNKVTEKGKDVELRCDPISGHTALYWYRQSLGQGLEFLIYFQGNSAPDKSGLPSDRFSAERTGGSVSTLTIQRTQQEDSAVYLCASSSQGLNTEAFFGQGTRLTVV.

The CDR3 DNA is TGCAGCGCCGGACAGGGGGCCTCTGGCTACACCTTC. It codes for CSAGQGASGYTF. The chain has TRBV29-1 and TRBJ1-2; 11 positions agree with TRBD1. This CDR3 is built from 12 residues. From germline, CDR1 is SQVTM and CDR2 ANQGSEA. The junction had 5 bases not matched to a gene; V was cut back by 7 bases and J by 7 bases. Looking up the rest from reference TRBV29-1 and TRBJ1-2 gives the full variable domain: SAVISQKPSRDICQRGTSLTIQCQVDSQVTMMFWYRQQPGQSLTLIATANQGSEATYESGFVIDKFPISRPNLTFSTLTVSNMSPEDSSIYLCSAGQGASGYTFGSGTRLTVV.

The CDR3 region is CASSVEGTGARKLFF. DNA for the CDR3: TGTGCCAGCAGCGTAGAAGGGACAGGGGCCCGAAAGCTGTTTTTT. The rearrangement links TRBV9 to TRBJ1-4; 10 nucleotides align to TRBD1. With V trimmed by 0 bases and J by 14 bases, 10 bases remained unmatched. The CDR3 length is 15 residues. CDR1 SGDLS and CDR2 YYNGEE come from the germline V gene.

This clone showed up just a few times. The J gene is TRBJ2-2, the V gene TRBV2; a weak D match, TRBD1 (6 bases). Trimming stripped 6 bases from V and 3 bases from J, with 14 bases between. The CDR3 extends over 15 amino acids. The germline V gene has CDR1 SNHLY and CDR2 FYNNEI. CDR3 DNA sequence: TGTGCCAGCAGCCCCAATAACAGGGACACCGGGGAGCTGTTTTTT. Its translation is CASSPNNRDTGELFF.

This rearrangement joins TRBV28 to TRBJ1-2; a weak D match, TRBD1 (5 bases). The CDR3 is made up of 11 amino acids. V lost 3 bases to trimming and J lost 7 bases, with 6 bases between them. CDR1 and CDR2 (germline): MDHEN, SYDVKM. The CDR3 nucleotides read TGTGCCAGCAGTTTTCAGGGTGGCTACACCTTC. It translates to CASSFQGGYTF.

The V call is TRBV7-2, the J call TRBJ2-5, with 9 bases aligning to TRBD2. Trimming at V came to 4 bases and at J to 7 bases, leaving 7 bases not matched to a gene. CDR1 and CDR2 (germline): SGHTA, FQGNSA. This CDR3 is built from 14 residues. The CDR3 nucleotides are TGTGCCAGCAGCTGGGGGACTAGCCCAGGGACCCAGTACTTC. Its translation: CASSWGTSPGTQYF.

In DNA form, the CDR3 reads TGCAGCGTCGAGGACAGGGGCTTGTTAATGAACACTGAAGCTTTCTTT. It specifies CSVEDRGLLMNTEAFF. V is TRBV29-1 and J is TRBJ1-1; 9 nucleotides align to TRBD1. The CDR3 has 16 amino acids. The junction had 11 bases not matched to a gene; V was cut back by 6 bases and J by 0 bases. Per germline, CDR1 SQVTM and CDR2 ANQGSEA.

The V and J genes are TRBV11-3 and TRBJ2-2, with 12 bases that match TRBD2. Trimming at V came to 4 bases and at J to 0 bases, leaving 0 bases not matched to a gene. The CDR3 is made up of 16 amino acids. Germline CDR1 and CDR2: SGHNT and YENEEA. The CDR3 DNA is TGTGCCAGCAGCTGGACTAGCGGGACGAACACCGGGGAGCTGTTTTTT. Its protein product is CASSWTSGTNTGELFF.